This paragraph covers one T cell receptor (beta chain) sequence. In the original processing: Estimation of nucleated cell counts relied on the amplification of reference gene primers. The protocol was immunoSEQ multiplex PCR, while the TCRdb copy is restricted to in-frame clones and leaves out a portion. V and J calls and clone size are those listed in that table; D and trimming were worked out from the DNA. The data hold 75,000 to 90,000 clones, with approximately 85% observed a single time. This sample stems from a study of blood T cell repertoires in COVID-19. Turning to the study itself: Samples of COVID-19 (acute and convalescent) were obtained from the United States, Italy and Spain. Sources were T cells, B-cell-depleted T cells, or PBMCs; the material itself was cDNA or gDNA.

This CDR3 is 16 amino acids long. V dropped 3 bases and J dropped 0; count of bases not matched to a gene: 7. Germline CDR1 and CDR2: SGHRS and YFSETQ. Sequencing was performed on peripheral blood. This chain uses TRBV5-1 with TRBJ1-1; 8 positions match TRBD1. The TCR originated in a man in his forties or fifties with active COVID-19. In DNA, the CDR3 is TGCGCCAGCAGCTGGGGGGGACAGGCGATGAACACTGAAGCTTTCTTT. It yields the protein CASSWGGQAMNTEAFF.